The clone carrying this T cell receptor beta chain is a singleton in its sample. Primers: 60 Vbeta forward and 13 Jbeta reverse. Sequencing was performed with immunoSEQ multiplex PCR; in TCRdb, only in-frame clones are kept and a portion is missing. The sample lists under 200,000 clones, approximately 78% occurring once. CDR1 is SGHAT and CDR2 is FQNNGV in the germline V gene. The CDR3 covers 15 residues. V gave up 3 bases and J gave up 1 base, with 12 bases separating them. The data belong to a study of cytomegalovirus exposure and HLA in healthy donors. The rearrangement joins TRBV11-2 to TRBJ2-5; a possible D gene is TRBD1 (6 bases). The source material was PBMCs. This TCR was sampled from a woman between 18 and 29 years old in good health and CMV-seronegative. The CDR3 spells CASSFTGSLQETQYF. In DNA, the CDR3 is TGTGCCAGCAGCTTTACAGGGTCCCTCCAAGAGACCCAGTACTTC.